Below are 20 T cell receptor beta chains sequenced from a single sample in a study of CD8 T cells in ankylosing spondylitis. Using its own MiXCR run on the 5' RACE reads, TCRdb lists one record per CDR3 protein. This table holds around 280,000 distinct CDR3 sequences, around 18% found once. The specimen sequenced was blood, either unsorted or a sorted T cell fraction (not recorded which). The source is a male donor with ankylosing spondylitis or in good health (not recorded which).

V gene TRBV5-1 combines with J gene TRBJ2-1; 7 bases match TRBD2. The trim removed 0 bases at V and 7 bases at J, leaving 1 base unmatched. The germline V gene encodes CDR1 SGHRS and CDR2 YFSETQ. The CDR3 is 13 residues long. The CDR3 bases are TGCGCCAGCAGCTTGGACGGGGGGAATGAGCAGTTCTTC. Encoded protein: CASSLDGGNEQFF.

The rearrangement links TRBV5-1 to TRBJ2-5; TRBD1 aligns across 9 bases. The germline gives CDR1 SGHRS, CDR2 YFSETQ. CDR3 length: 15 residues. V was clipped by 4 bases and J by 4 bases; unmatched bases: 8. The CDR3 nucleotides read TGCGCCAGCAGCCCCGCCGGACAGGGGACAGAGACCCAGTACTTC. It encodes CASSPAGQGTETQYF.

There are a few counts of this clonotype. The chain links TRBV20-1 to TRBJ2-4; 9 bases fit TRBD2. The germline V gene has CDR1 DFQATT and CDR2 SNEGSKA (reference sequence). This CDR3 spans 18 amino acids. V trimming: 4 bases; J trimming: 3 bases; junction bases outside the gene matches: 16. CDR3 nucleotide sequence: TGCAGTGCTATCAGCGGGACTAGCCGACCCGGAGTCAAAAACATTCAGTACTTC. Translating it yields CSAISGTSRPGVKNIQYF.

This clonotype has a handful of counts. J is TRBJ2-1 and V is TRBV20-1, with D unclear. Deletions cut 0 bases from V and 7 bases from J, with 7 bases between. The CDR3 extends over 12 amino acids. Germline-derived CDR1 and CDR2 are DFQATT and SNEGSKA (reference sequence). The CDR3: CSARDGRNEQFF. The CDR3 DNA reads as TGCAGTGCTAGAGATGGGCGGAATGAGCAGTTCTTC.

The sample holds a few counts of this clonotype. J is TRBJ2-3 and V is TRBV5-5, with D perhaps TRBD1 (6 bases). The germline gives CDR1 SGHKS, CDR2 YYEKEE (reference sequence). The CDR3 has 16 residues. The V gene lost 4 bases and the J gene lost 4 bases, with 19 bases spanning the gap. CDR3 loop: CASSATGSSWADTQYF. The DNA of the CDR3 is TGTGCCAGCAGCGCAACAGGGTCCAGTTGGGCAGATACGCAGTATTTT. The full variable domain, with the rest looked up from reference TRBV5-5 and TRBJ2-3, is DAGVTQSPTHLIKTRGQQVTLRCSPISGHKSVSWYQQVLGQGPQFIFQYYEKEERGRGNFPDRFSARQFPNYSSELNVNALLLGDSALYLCASSATGSSWADTQYFGPGTRLTVL.

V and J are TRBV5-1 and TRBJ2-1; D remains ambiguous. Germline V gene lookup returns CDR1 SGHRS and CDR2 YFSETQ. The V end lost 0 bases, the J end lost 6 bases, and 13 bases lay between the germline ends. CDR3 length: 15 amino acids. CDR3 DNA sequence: TGCGCCAGCAGCTTGGAGGGTGGATGGGGCAATGAGCAGTTCTTC. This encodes CASSLEGGWGNEQFF.

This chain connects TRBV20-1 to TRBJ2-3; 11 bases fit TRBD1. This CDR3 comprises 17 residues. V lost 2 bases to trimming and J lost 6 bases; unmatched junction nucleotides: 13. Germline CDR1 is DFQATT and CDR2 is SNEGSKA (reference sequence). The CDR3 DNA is TGCAGTGCTAGACTTAACCCCGGGACAGGGGGTGTGGATACGCAGTATTTT. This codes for CSARLNPGTGGVDTQYF.

The CDR3 DNA is TGCGCCAGCAGCTTGGGGGGGGGCTCGGACGAGCAGTACGTC. Translation: CASSLGGGSDEQYV. The gene calls are TRBV5-1 and TRBJ2-7; TRBD2 might be the D (7 bases). This CDR3 comprises 14 residues. The V gene lost 0 bases and the J gene lost 5 bases, with 12 bases spanning the gap. Germline-derived CDR1 and CDR2 are SGHRS and YFSETQ.

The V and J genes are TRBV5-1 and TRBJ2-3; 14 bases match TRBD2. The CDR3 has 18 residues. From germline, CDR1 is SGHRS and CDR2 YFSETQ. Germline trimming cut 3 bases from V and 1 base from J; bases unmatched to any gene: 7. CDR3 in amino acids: CASSSGLAGVGGTDTQYF. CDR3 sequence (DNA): TGCGCCAGCAGCTCGGGACTAGCGGGAGTGGGAGGCACAGATACGCAGTATTTT.

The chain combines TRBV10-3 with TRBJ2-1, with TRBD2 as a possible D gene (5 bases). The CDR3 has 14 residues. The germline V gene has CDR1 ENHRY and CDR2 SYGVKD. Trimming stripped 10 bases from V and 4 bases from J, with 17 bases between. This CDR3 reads CATGVTTEYNEQFF. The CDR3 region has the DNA TGTGCCACCGGGGTGACGACCGAGTACAATGAGCAGTTCTTC.

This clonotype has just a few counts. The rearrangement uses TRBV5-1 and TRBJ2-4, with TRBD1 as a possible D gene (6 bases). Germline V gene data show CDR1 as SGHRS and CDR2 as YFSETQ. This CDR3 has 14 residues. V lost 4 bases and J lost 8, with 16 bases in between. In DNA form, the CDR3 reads TGCGCCAGCAGCCCCGGGTCACAGGGAGACATTCAGTACTTC. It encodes CASSPGSQGDIQYF.

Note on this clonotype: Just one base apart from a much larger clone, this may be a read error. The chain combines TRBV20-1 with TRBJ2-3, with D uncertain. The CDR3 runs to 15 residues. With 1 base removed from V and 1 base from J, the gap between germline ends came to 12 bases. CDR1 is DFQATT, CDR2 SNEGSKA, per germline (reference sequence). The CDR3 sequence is CSARALLGCTDTQYF. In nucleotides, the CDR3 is TGCAGTGCTAGAGCCCTGCTTGGATGCACAGATACGCAGTATTTT.

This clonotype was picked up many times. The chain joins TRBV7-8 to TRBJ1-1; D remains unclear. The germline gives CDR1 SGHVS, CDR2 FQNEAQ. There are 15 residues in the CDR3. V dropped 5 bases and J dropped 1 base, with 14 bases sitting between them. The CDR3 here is CASSLIPLRNTEAFF. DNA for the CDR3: TGTGCCAGCAGCCTTATTCCGTTACGGAACACTGAAGCTTTCTTT.

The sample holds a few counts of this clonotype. CDR3 bases: TGTGCCAGCAGTACCGGACAGGGGTATGGCGCTGAAGCTTTCTTT. This sequence encodes CASSTGQGYGAEAFF. V is TRBV6-1 and J is TRBJ1-1, with 9 nucleotides matching TRBD1. The CDR3 sequence is 15 residues long. Germline V gene data show CDR1 as MNHNS and CDR2 as SASEGT. With 5 bases clipped from V and 6 bases from J, the junction kept 10 bases outside the gene matches.

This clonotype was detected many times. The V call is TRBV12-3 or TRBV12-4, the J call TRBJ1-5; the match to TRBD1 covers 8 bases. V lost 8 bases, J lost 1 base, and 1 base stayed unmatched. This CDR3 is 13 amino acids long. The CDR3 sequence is CASGQGSNQPQHF. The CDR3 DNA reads TGTGCCAGCGGACAGGGCAGCAATCAGCCCCAGCATTTT.

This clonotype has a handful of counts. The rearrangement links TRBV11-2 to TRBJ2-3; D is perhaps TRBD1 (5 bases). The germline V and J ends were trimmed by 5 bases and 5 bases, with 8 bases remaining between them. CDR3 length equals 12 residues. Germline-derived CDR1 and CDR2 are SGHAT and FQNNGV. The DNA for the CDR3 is TGTGCCAGCAGCCGGACACAAGATACGCAGTATTTT. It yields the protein CASSRTQDTQYF.

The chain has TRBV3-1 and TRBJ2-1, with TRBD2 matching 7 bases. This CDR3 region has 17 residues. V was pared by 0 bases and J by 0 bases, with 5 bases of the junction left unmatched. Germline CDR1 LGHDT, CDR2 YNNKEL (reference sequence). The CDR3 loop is CASSQDRGGSSYNEQFF. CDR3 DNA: TGTGCCAGCAGCCAAGATAGAGGCGGGAGCTCCTACAATGAGCAGTTCTTC.

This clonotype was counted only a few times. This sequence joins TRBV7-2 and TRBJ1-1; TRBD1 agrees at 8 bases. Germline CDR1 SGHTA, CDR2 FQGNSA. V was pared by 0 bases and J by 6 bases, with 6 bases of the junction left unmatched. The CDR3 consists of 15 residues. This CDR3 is CASSLAAGGMAEAFF. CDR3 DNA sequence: TGTGCCAGCAGCTTAGCGGCAGGGGGCATGGCTGAAGCTTTCTTT.

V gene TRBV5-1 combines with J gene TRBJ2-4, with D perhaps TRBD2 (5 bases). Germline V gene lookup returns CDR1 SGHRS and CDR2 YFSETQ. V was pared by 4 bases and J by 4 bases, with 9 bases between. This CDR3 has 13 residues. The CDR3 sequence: CASSVGNKNIQYF. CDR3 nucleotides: TGCGCCAGCAGCGTCGGGAATAAAAACATTCAGTACTTC.

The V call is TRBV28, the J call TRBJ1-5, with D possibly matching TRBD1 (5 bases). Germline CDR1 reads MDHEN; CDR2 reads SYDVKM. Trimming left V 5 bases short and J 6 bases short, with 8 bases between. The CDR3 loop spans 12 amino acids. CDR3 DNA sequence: TGTGCCAGCAGTGCAGGGTTTCAGCCCCAGCATTTT. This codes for CASSAGFQPQHF.